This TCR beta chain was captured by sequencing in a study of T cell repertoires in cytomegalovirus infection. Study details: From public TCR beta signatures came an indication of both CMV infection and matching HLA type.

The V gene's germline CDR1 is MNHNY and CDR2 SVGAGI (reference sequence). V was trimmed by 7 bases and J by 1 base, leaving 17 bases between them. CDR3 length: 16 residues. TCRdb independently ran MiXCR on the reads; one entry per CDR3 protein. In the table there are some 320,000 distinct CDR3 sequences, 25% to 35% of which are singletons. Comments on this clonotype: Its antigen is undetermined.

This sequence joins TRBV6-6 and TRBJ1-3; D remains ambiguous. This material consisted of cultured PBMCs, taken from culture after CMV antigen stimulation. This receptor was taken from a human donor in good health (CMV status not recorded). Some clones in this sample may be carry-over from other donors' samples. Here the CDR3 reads CASNNPTSLSGNTIYF. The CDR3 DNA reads TGTGCCAGCAACAACCCCACAAGTCTTTCTGGAAACACCATATATTTT.